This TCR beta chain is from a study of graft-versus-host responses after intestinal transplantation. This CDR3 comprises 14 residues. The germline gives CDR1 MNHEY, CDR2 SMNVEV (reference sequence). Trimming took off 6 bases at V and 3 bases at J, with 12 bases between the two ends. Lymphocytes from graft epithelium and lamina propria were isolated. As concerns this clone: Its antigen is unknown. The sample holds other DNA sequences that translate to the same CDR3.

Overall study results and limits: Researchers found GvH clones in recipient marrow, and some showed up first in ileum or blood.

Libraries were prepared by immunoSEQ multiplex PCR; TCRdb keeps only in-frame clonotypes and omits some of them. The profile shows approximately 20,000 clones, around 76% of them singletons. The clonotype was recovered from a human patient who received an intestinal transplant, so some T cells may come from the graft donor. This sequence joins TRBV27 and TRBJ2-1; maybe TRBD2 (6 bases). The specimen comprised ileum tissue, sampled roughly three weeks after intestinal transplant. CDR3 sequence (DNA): TGTGCCAGCAGCTTCGGGGGTAACTACAATGAGCAGTTCTTC. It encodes CASSFGGNYNEQFF.